The 16 T cell receptor beta chains in this list originate from one sample, sequenced in a study of blood T cell repertoires in COVID-19. TCRdb's copy holds only in-frame clones and misses some; the assay was immunoSEQ multiplex PCR. The repertoire holds about 150,000 clones, 84% seen once, with 44% in the top ten. Sequencing was performed on peripheral blood. The receptor set was obtained from a human donor in a cohort sampled during active COVID-19.

This chain uses TRBV6-6 with TRBJ2-5; 10 positions agree with TRBD1. The trim removed 0 bases at V and 3 bases at J, leaving 1 base unmatched. Germline lookup yields CDR1 MNHNY and CDR2 SVGAGI (reference sequence). The CDR3 runs 15 residues. CDR3 loop: CASSYSGQGKETQYF. The CDR3, as DNA: TGTGCCAGCAGTTACTCGGGACAGGGGAAAGAGACCCAGTACTTC.

V gene TRBV10-1 combines with J gene TRBJ2-7, with 8 bases identical to TRBD2. Germline V gene sequence: CDR1 WNHNN, CDR2 SYGVQD (reference sequence). CDR3 size: 15 residues. The V gene end was trimmed by 8 bases and the J gene end by 2 bases; junction bases not matched to a gene: 11. CDR3 residues: CASRCPFGRAYEQYV. In nucleotides, the CDR3 is TGCGCCAGCCGTTGTCCGTTCGGGAGGGCCTACGAGCAGTACGTC.

The gene calls are TRBV4-2 and TRBJ2-1; 7 bases match TRBD2. Germline V gene data show CDR1 as LGHNA and CDR2 as YNFKEQ. V lost 4 bases, J lost 4 bases, and 10 bases stayed unmatched. This CDR3 is 16 amino acids long. The CDR3 spells CASSPLLGGGYNEQFF. The CDR3 DNA follows: TGTGCCAGCAGCCCCCTTTTAGGCGGGGGATACAATGAGCAGTTCTTC.

The rearrangement links TRBV4-3 to TRBJ1-2; D gene ambiguous. This CDR3 spans 15 amino acids. The V gene's germline CDR1 is LGHNA and CDR2 YSLEER. V was clipped by 0 bases and J by 8 bases, with 16 bases between them. Written as DNA, the CDR3 is TGCGCCAGCAGCCAAGACGGCGCAGGTTGGGTCGGCTACACCTTC. Protein product: CASSQDGAGWVGYTF.

The chain couples TRBV4-3 to TRBJ2-1; 13 bases are shared with TRBD2. The CDR3 is 14 amino acids. Trimming removed 2 bases from V and 10 bases from J; junction bases left unmatched: 2. Germline CDR1 reads LGHNA; CDR2 reads YSLEER. This chain's CDR3 is CASSQRLAGGEQFF. The CDR3 nucleotides read TGCGCCAGCAGCCAACGACTAGCGGGGGGAGAGCAGTTCTTC.

The chain couples TRBV19 to TRBJ2-5, with 7 bases identical to TRBD1. The CDR3 runs 16 residues. With V trimmed by 3 bases and J by 3 bases, 10 bases remained unmatched. From germline, CDR1 is LNHDA and CDR2 SQIVND (reference sequence). CDR3: CASSIVGGRWEETQYF. The CDR3 bases are TGTGCCAGTAGTATCGTAGGGGGCCGCTGGGAAGAGACCCAGTACTTC.

The V and J genes are TRBV5-6 and TRBJ2-2, with 9 bases that match TRBD1. Losses at the gene ends were 0 bases for V and 4 bases for J; bases not matched to a gene: 1. Germline V gene lookup returns CDR1 SGHDT and CDR2 YYEEEE. The CDR3 consists of 15 residues. In nucleotides, the CDR3 is TGTGCCAGCAGCTTGGGACAGGGGGTCACCGGGGAGCTGTTTTTT. Its protein product is CASSLGQGVTGELFF.

This chain uses TRBV13 with TRBJ1-1, with D possibly matching TRBD1 (6 bases). CDR1 and CDR2 from the germline V gene are PRHDT and FYEKMQ (reference sequence). The V end was cut by 0 bases, the J end by 5 bases, with 16 bases between. CDR3 length: 16 amino acids. The CDR3 spells CASSLGTGLRRTEAFF. The CDR3 DNA follows: TGTGCCAGCAGCTTAGGGACAGGTCTTAGGAGAACTGAAGCTTTCTTT.

This clone was seen a single time. This chain uses TRBV10-3 with TRBJ2-3; D might be TRBD2 (5 bases). The CDR3 totals 15 residues. V lost 5 bases and J lost 2, with 14 bases in between. The germline gives CDR1 ENHRY, CDR2 SYGVKD. The CDR3 region has the DNA TGTGCCATCAGTCCCCGGGGAATATCCACAGATACGCAGTATTTT. This codes for CAISPRGISTDTQYF.

DNA for the CDR3: TGTGCCAGCAGCTCCCGGGACAAGCTCTACGAGCAGTACTTC. Its protein is CASSSRDKLYEQYF. The genes are TRBV7-2 and TRBJ2-7; maybe TRBD1 (6 bases). This CDR3 has 14 residues. V dropped 4 bases and J dropped 3 bases, with 13 bases sitting between them. From germline, CDR1 is SGHTA and CDR2 FQGNSA.

CDR3 in amino acids: CASTPSTPTGELFF. The CDR3 DNA follows: TGTGCCAGCACCCCGAGCACTCCCACCGGGGAGCTGTTTTTT. V is TRBV11-3 and J is TRBJ2-2; unclear D gene. Trimming pared 7 bases from V and 4 bases from J, leaving 13 bases between. CDR1 is SGHNT and CDR2 is YENEEA in the germline V gene. The CDR3 spans 14 residues.

The rearrangement joins TRBV19 to TRBJ2-7; TRBD1 agrees at 10 bases. There are 13 residues in the CDR3. Germline lookup yields CDR1 LNHDA and CDR2 SQIVND (reference sequence). Trimming removed 6 bases from V and 5 bases from J; junction bases left unmatched: 4. Here the CDR3 reads CASSGQGGNEQYF. DNA of the CDR3: TGTGCCAGTAGCGGACAGGGGGGGAACGAGCAGTACTTC.

This chain connects TRBV5-4 to TRBJ1-1; D remains unclear. In germline, CDR1 is SGHNT, CDR2 YYREEE (reference sequence). CDR3 length equals 15 residues. V was trimmed by 1 base and J by 0 bases, leaving 10 bases between them. The DNA for the CDR3 is TGTGCCAGCAGCTTGACTCAAGCTCTGAACACTGAAGCTTTCTTT. This encodes CASSLTQALNTEAFF.

This clone occurred a few times. V and J are TRBV5-5 and TRBJ2-7; D not certain. There are 14 residues in the CDR3. V was pared by 0 bases and J by 0 bases, with 7 bases between. Germline assignment: CDR1 SGHKS and CDR2 YYEKEE (reference sequence). The CDR3 loop is CASSLAGSSYEQYF. DNA of the CDR3: TGTGCCAGCAGCTTGGCAGGCAGCTCCTACGAGCAGTACTTC.

The V gene is TRBV27, the J gene TRBJ1-6; 7 positions agree with TRBD1. The V segment lost 2 bases and the J segment 9 bases; nucleotides outside the gene matches: 4. The CDR3 has 14 amino acids. Germline values: CDR1 MNHEY, CDR2 SMNVEV (reference sequence). CDR3 loop: CASSLNRGGSPLHF. The CDR3, as DNA: TGTGCCAGCAGTTTAAACAGGGGTGGTTCACCCCTCCACTTT.

This clone was counted a single time. The chain employs TRBV3-1 (or the pseudogene TRBV3-2) and TRBJ1-2; 9 nucleotides align to TRBD1. Germline V lookup: CDR1 LGHDT, CDR2 YNNKEL (reference sequence). The CDR3 consists of 16 residues. Unmatched junction bases numbered 6, after V lost 0 bases and J lost 4 bases. The CDR3 nucleotides are TGTGCCAGCAGCCAAGAGGGGGGACAGGGAGTCTATGGCTACACCTTC. This codes for CASSQEGGQGVYGYTF.